The 29 T cell receptor beta chains listed next were all sequenced from one sample in a study of blood T cell repertoires in COVID-19. Here immunoSEQ multiplex PCR was the method, and the copy in TCRdb shows in-frame clones only, minus some. The data contain about 220,000 clones, 80% to 90% of them seen just once; the ten biggest clones take up roughly 21%. Sequenced sample: peripheral blood. All receptors derive from a man between 25 and 39 years old with active or convalescent COVID-19.

V and J are TRBV28 and TRBJ1-1; D is undetermined. V lost 1 base, J lost 5 bases, and 11 bases lay in between. The germline V gene has CDR1 MDHEN and CDR2 SYDVKM. The CDR3 runs 14 residues. In DNA form, the CDR3 reads TGTGCCAGCAGTTTATACGGGGAGTGGACTGAAGCTTTCTTT. Its translation is CASSLYGEWTEAFF.

The chain links TRBV6-6 to TRBJ1-1; TRBD1 is a possible D gene (6 bases). The CDR3 is 14 residues long. CDR1 is MNHNY and CDR2 is SVGAGI in the germline V gene (reference sequence). V dropped 7 bases and J dropped 3 bases, with 15 bases sitting between them. The CDR3 DNA is TGTGCCAGCACTCAGGGGTATGTGGACACTGAAGCTTTCTTT. Its protein is CASTQGYVDTEAFF.

This chain uses TRBV11-3 with TRBJ1-1, with unresolved D. Trimming cost V 5 bases and J 1 base, with 11 bases left between them. CDR3 length equals 14 residues. The germline CDR1 and CDR2 sequences are SGHNT and YENEEA. The CDR3 spells CASSHYLANTEAFF. The CDR3 region has the DNA TGTGCCAGCAGCCATTATTTGGCGAACACTGAAGCTTTCTTT. The variable domain in full, completed from reference TRBV11-3 and TRBJ1-1, reads EAGVVQSPRYKIIEKKQPVAFWCNPISGHNTLYWYLQNLGQGPELLIRYENEEAVDDSQLPKDRFSAERLKGVDSTLKIQPAELGDSAVYLCASSHYLANTEAFFGQGTRLTVV.

The chain carries TRBV5-1 and TRBJ2-7; 13 positions match TRBD2. The germline V gene encodes CDR1 SGHRS and CDR2 YFSETQ. V dropped 4 bases and J dropped 0; count of bases not matched to a gene: 1. CDR3 length: 15 amino acids. The CDR3 bases are TGCGCCAGCAGCGGGACTAGCGGGATCTCCTACGAGCAGTACTTC. Protein sequence: CASSGTSGISYEQYF.

V gene TRBV11-3 combines with J gene TRBJ2-2; 7 bases fit TRBD2. CDR1 SGHNT and CDR2 YENEEA come from the germline V gene. Trimming cost V 0 bases and J 5 bases; bases outside gene matches: 0. This CDR3 is 14 amino acids long. In nucleotides, the CDR3 is TGTGCCAGCAGCTTAGAGGGGGGGACCGGGGAGCTGTTTTTT. Its protein product is CASSLEGGTGELFF.

J is TRBJ1-1 and V is TRBV20-1; 7 bases line up with TRBD1. Germline CDR1 reads DFQATT; CDR2 reads SNEGSKA (reference sequence). The CDR3 has 11 residues. With V trimmed by 6 bases and J by 6 bases, 4 bases remained unmatched. The CDR3 sequence is CSATQGPEAFF. The CDR3 nucleotides are TGCAGTGCAACACAGGGGCCTGAAGCTTTCTTT.

The chain joins TRBV24-1 to TRBJ2-3, with D possibly being TRBD2 (6 bases). From germline, CDR1 is KGHDR and CDR2 SFDVKD. This CDR3 is built from 14 residues. Trimming stripped 4 bases from V and 8 bases from J, with 15 bases between. The CDR3 loop is CATSDQRLVGTQYF. Here the CDR3 DNA reads TGTGCCACCAGTGACCAACGACTAGTCGGTACGCAGTATTTT.

The rearrangement joins TRBV5-1 to TRBJ2-1, with D possibly TRBD1 on 5 matching bases. The CDR3 loop spans 14 amino acids. Trimming took 2 bases from V and 2 from J, leaving 8 bases between them. The germline CDR1 and CDR2 sequences are SGHRS and YFSETQ. CDR3 bases: TGCGCCAGCAGCTTCCAGGGTGCCTACAATGAGCAGTTCTTC. This sequence encodes CASSFQGAYNEQFF. The full variable domain, completed using reference TRBV5-1 and TRBJ2-1, is KAGVTQTPRYLIKTRGQQVTLSCSPISGHRSVSWYQQTPGQGLQFLFEYFSETQRNKGNFPGRFSGRQFSNSRSEMNVSTLELGDSALYLCASSFQGAYNEQFFGPGTRLTVL.

This clone has more than one count but fewer than ten. At the DNA level, this CDR3 is encoded by other sequences in the same sample as well. The gene calls are TRBV4-3 and TRBJ2-5; tentative D call: TRBD1 (6 bases). V lost 0 bases and J 5 bases, leaving 13 bases between the germline ends. Germline assignment: CDR1 LGHNA and CDR2 YSLEER. CDR3 length: 15 amino acids. The DNA for the CDR3 is TGCGCCAGCAGCCAAGACAGGACAGTCCGGGAGACCCAGTACTTC. This sequence encodes CASSQDRTVRETQYF.

There are a few counts of this clone. CDR3 loop: CASSQDGQRSYEQYF. CDR3 nucleotides: TGTGCCAGCAGCCAAGATGGCCAGCGGAGCTACGAGCAGTACTTC. The chain has TRBV4-2 and TRBJ2-7; D is perhaps TRBD2 (5 bases). This CDR3 comprises 15 residues. Germline CDR1 LGHNA, CDR2 YNFKEQ. V lost 0 bases and J 3 bases, leaving 12 bases between the germline ends.

The chain recombines TRBV2 with TRBJ1-5, with 7 bases aligning to TRBD1. With V trimmed by 4 bases and J by 1 base, 4 bases remained unmatched. CDR3 length: 15 residues. Germline CDR1 reads SNHLY; CDR2 reads FYNNEI. The CDR3 loop is CASSVTGISNQPQHF. Here the CDR3 DNA reads TGTGCCAGCAGTGTGACAGGGATCAGCAATCAGCCCCAGCATTTT.

The chain recombines TRBV7-3 with TRBJ2-2, with TRBD2 matching 8 bases. After removal of 1 base from V and 5 bases from J, the junction contained 3 bases not matched to a gene. This CDR3 has 15 amino acids. Germline lookup yields CDR1 SGHTA and CDR2 FQGTGA. CDR3 residues: CASSLSREGTGELFF. CDR3 bases: TGTGCCAGCAGCTTAAGTCGGGAGGGGACCGGGGAGCTGTTTTTT.

This sequence joins TRBV5-4 and TRBJ2-1; 7 bases agree with TRBD1. Per germline, CDR1 SGHNT and CDR2 YYREEE (reference sequence). The J segment lost 1 base and the V segment lost 4 bases, leaving 5 bases of the junction unmatched. There are 15 residues in the CDR3. The CDR3 coding sequence is TGTGCCAGCAGCCTCCGGGACAGATCCTACAATGAGCAGTTCTTC. Its protein is CASSLRDRSYNEQFF.

This clone was found once. This chain links TRBV7-2 with TRBJ1-1; possible D gene TRBD1, 5 bases. The V end lost 6 bases, the J end lost 1 base, and 15 bases lay between the germline ends. The CDR3 consists of 15 residues. In germline, CDR1 is SGHTA, CDR2 FQGNSA. The CDR3 reads CASSPSPGQNTEAFF. The CDR3 nucleotides are TGTGCCAGCAGTCCAAGCCCTGGACAGAACACTGAAGCTTTCTTT.

The rearrangement uses TRBV2 and TRBJ2-3, with TRBD2 identical over 9 bases. The trim removed 7 bases at V and 4 bases at J, leaving 6 bases unmatched. The CDR3 length is 14 residues. Germline CDR1 reads SNHLY; CDR2 reads FYNNEI. CDR3 sequence: CASKGLASSDTQYF. In DNA, the CDR3 is TGTGCCAGCAAGGGACTAGCCAGCTCAGATACGCAGTATTTT.

This chain connects TRBV15 to TRBJ2-4, with D maybe TRBD2 (5 bases). Germline V CDR1 and CDR2: LNHNV, YYDKDF (reference sequence). CDR3 size: 13 residues. V shed 10 bases and J shed 8 bases, with 18 bases lying between them. The CDR3, as DNA: TGTGCCAGCGCCGGCCGGGATGTTGACATTCAGTACTTC. Translation gives CASAGRDVDIQYF. The full variable domain, in which reference TRBV15 and TRBJ2-4 provide the parts outside the CDR3, is DAMVIQNPRYQVTQFGKPVTLSCSQTLNHNVMYWYQQKSSQAPKLLFHYYDKDFNNEADTPDNFQSRRPNTSFCFLDIRSPGLGDTAMYLCASAGRDVDIQYFGAGTRLSVL.

The genes are TRBV28 and TRBJ2-3, with 8 bases aligning to TRBD2. Germline trimming cut 3 bases from V and 11 bases from J; bases unmatched to any gene: 13. The germline gives CDR1 MDHEN, CDR2 SYDVKM. The length of the CDR3 is 15 residues. In nucleotides, the CDR3 is TGTGCCAGCAGTTTCTACAACGGGGGGGCCCCTTGGCAGTATTTT. It yields the protein CASSFYNGGAPWQYF.

A few counts support this clone. V usage is TRBV4-3 and J usage is TRBJ1-1; perhaps TRBD1 as D (5 bases). Germline V gene sequence: CDR1 LGHNA, CDR2 YSLEER. The length of the CDR3 is 11 residues. With 8 bases removed from V and 3 bases from J, the gap between germline ends came to 7 bases. CDR3 loop: CASRGYTEAFF. The CDR3, as DNA: TGCGCCAGCCGGGGGTACACTGAAGCTTTCTTT.

The rearrangement links TRBV6-1 to TRBJ2-2; possible D gene TRBD2, 7 bases. Germline V gives CDR1 MNHNS, CDR2 SASEGT. The CDR3 is 14 amino acids. The V end lost 3 bases, the J end lost 4 bases, and 9 bases lay between the germline ends. CDR3 in DNA: TGTGCCAGCAGTGAGGGGGGGCTCACCGGGGAGCTGTTTTTT. Translated: CASSEGGLTGELFF.

V gene TRBV4-3 combines with J gene TRBJ2-7, with D possibly matching TRBD1 (6 bases). The germline CDR1 and CDR2 sequences are LGHNA and YSLEER. This CDR3 region has 13 residues. The germline V and J ends were trimmed by 3 bases and 2 bases, with 8 bases remaining between them. CDR3 sequence (DNA): TGCGCCAGCAGCCACGGGACAACCTACGAGCAGTACTTC. This gives the protein CASSHGTTYEQYF.

This chain links TRBV9 with TRBJ1-1; D might be TRBD1 (5 bases). Per the germline V gene, CDR1 is SGDLS and CDR2 is YYNGEE. The CDR3 extends over 15 amino acids. The V and J ends lost 7 bases and 0 bases respectively, with 16 bases between them. CDR3: CASQRGLGLNTEAFF. The CDR3 nucleotides read TGTGCCAGCCAGCGGGGGTTGGGGTTGAACACTGAAGCTTTCTTT.

The V call is TRBV6-2 or TRBV6-3, the J call TRBJ2-7, with D possibly TRBD1 on 5 matching bases. The V end lost 4 bases, the J end lost 2 bases, and 12 bases lay between the germline ends. Germline V gives CDR1 MNHEY, CDR2 SVGEGT. CDR3 length equals 14 residues. The CDR3 DNA reads as TGTGCCAGCAGTTCCCCAGGGCCTGCCTACGAGCAGTACTTC. This encodes CASSSPGPAYEQYF.

V is TRBV5-1 and J is TRBJ2-7; D not certain. Germline CDR1 and CDR2: SGHRS and YFSETQ. Trimming removed 4 bases from V and 4 bases from J, with 15 bases in between. This CDR3 comprises 14 residues. The CDR3 nucleotides read TGCGCCAGCAGCCCCGTCCCCGGCGGATACGAGCAGTACTTC. Translated, it gives CASSPVPGGYEQYF.

The chain carries TRBV5-5 and TRBJ2-3; 8 bases map to TRBD2. The CDR3 is 16 amino acids. Germline CDR1 reads SGHKS; CDR2 reads YYEKEE (reference sequence). Trimming took 0 bases from V and 5 from J; bases not matched to a gene: 8. CDR3 coding DNA: TGTGCCAGCAGCTTGGTGGGCGGGGGGCTCAAAGATACGCAGTATTTT. This encodes CASSLVGGGLKDTQYF. The entire variable domain, with the rest obtained from reference TRBV5-5 and TRBJ2-3, is as follows: DAGVTQSPTHLIKTRGQQVTLRCSPISGHKSVSWYQQVLGQGPQFIFQYYEKEERGRGNFPDRFSARQFPNYSSELNVNALLLGDSALYLCASSLVGGGLKDTQYFGPGTRLTVL.

This rearrangement joins TRBV5-1 to TRBJ2-1; a weak D match, TRBD1 (7 bases). CDR3 length: 13 residues. The V and J ends lost 4 bases and 8 bases respectively, with 13 bases between them. Germline V CDR1 and CDR2: SGHRS, YFSETQ. DNA of the CDR3: TGCGCCAGCAGCCCGCAGGGGGGAGATGAGCAGTTCTTC. It yields the protein CASSPQGGDEQFF. Full variable domain (rest looked up from reference TRBV5-1 and TRBJ2-1): KAGVTQTPRYLIKTRGQQVTLSCSPISGHRSVSWYQQTPGQGLQFLFEYFSETQRNKGNFPGRFSGRQFSNSRSEMNVSTLELGDSALYLCASSPQGGDEQFFGPGTRLTVL.

This clone came up once. The chain carries TRBV4-1 and TRBJ2-1, with 9 bases aligning to TRBD2. This CDR3 has 17 residues. Germline CDR1 reads MGHRA; CDR2 reads YSYEKL. The J segment lost 4 bases and the V segment lost 2 bases, leaving 9 bases of the junction unmatched. The CDR3 sequence: CASSQPTSGPIYNEQFF. CDR3 nucleotide sequence: TGCGCCAGCAGCCAACCAACTAGCGGGCCTATTTACAATGAGCAGTTCTTC.

This sequence joins TRBV24-1 and TRBJ1-5; tentative D call: TRBD1 (5 bases). From germline, CDR1 is KGHDR and CDR2 SFDVKD. V dropped 5 bases and J dropped 6 bases, with 19 bases sitting between them. The CDR3 extends over 16 amino acids. CDR3 region: CATSGSMGQGGQPQHF. CDR3 bases: TGTGCCACCAGTGGGTCCATGGGCCAGGGTGGTCAGCCCCAGCATTTT.

The chain combines TRBV28 with TRBJ1-5; maybe TRBD1 (5 bases). The germline gives CDR1 MDHEN, CDR2 SYDVKM. The V gene lost 7 bases and the J gene lost 2 bases, with 18 bases spanning the gap. The CDR3 runs 16 residues. This CDR3 reads CASKLVGGFGNQPQHF. The DNA of the CDR3 is TGTGCCAGCAAGTTAGTCGGGGGTTTTGGCAATCAGCCCCAGCATTTT.

In this sample, this clone turned up once. The chain combines TRBV7-9 with TRBJ1-6; 10 bases map to TRBD1. This CDR3 region has 16 residues. Losses at the gene ends were 5 bases for V and 9 bases for J; bases not matched to a gene: 10. Germline CDR1 SEHNR, CDR2 FQNEAQ (reference sequence). CDR3 residues: CASSITTTGGGSPLHF. For the CDR3, the DNA is TGTGCCAGCAGCATTACGACGACAGGGGGCGGTTCACCCCTCCACTTT.